Presented here are 22 T cell receptor beta chains from one specimen sequenced in a study of blood T cells in healthy people across ages. Through a sample-barcoded 5' primer and a J-beta primer mix, a second PCR was run for 7 to 11 cycles. Via MiXCR, TCRdb re-called the 5' RACE reads, giving one row per CDR3 protein. The sample holds over 700,000 distinct CDR3 sequences; roughly 25% are singletons and the top ten take roughly 9%. These sequences were also reported in another study, on T cells of mothers and their children.

The material sequenced was blood. These receptor sequences come from a boy younger than 18 in good health.

This clonotype was detected a few times. The J gene is TRBJ2-5, the V gene TRBV6-2 or TRBV6-3; D is possibly TRBD2 (6 bases). The end of the DNA aligns better with TRBJ2-1, so the J call may be wrong. The CDR3 contains 15 residues. Looked up from germline, CDR1 is MNHEY and CDR2 is SVGEGT. CDR3 in DNA: TGTGCCAGCACCTCGCATATGGGGGGTCACAATGAGCAGTTCTTC. This sequence encodes CASTSHMGGHNEQFF.

The genes are TRBV7-6 and TRBJ1-5; D is possibly TRBD1 (5 bases). Germline assignment: CDR1 SGHVS and CDR2 FNYEAQ. Trimming cost V 5 bases and J 3 bases, with 8 bases left between them. This CDR3 is built from 13 residues. The CDR3 nucleotides are TGTGCCAGCAGCCCGACAGACAATCAGCCCCAGCATTTT. Translated: CASSPTDNQPQHF.

This clonotype occurred a few times. The rearrangement links TRBV18 to TRBJ2-5; a possible D gene is TRBD2 (6 bases). Matching the DNA end better, TRBJ2-7 makes the J call doubtful. CDR1 is KGHSH and CDR2 is LQKENI in the germline V gene. This CDR3 has 14 residues. CDR3 nucleotides: TGTGCCAGCTCACCGGAAACTAGCTCTTACGAGCAGTACTTC. This translates into CASSPETSSYEQYF.

This rearrangement joins TRBV7-2 to TRBJ2-3, with 9 bases fitting TRBD2. From germline, CDR1 is SGHTA and CDR2 FQGNSA. After removal of 5 bases from V and 5 bases from J, the junction contained 8 bases not matched to a gene. The CDR3 covers 15 residues. CDR3 loop: CASSDSGRGGDTQYF. The CDR3 nucleotides are TGTGCCAGCAGCGATAGCGGGAGAGGGGGAGATACGCAGTATTTT.

The V and J genes are TRBV12-3 or TRBV12-4 and TRBJ2-3; D possibly corresponds to TRBD2 (7 bases). This CDR3 is built from 14 residues. V lost 5 bases, J lost 4 bases, and 13 bases lay in between. The CDR3, as DNA: TGTGCCAGCAGTGTTGGGGAGGGGGCAGATACGCAGTATTTT. Translating it yields CASSVGEGADTQYF.

To note about this clonotype: A much larger clone lies a single base off, so this may be a read error. This sequence joins TRBV28 and TRBJ2-4; TRBD1 might be the D (6 bases). Germline V lookup: CDR1 MDHEN, CDR2 SYDVKM. CDR3 length: 12 residues. The CDR3 here is CVSSLGGDIQYF. The CDR3 region has the DNA TGTGTCAGCAGTTTAGGGGGAGACATTCAGTACTTC.

This clonotype was recorded at least ten times. This rearrangement joins TRBV5-1 to TRBJ2-5; D uncertain. Germline-derived CDR1 and CDR2 are SGHRS and YFSETQ. CDR3 length: 16 amino acids. V shed 2 bases and J shed 0 bases, with 14 bases lying between them. The CDR3 nucleotides are TGCGCCAGCAGCTTTTTAGGGCTACCTTACCAAGAGACCCAGTACTTC. Amino acid sequence: CASSFLGLPYQETQYF.

The DNA for the CDR3 is TGCGCCAGCAGCTTGTATAGCGCTAGTGCCGATGAGCAGTTCTTC. Translation gives CASSLYSASADEQFF. The chain couples TRBV5-1 to TRBJ2-7; perhaps TRBD2 as D (5 bases). The DNA end is more similar to TRBJ2-1, so the J call may be wrong. Germline V gene lookup returns CDR1 SGHRS and CDR2 YFSETQ. The length of the CDR3 is 15 residues.

The gene calls are TRBV15 and TRBJ2-7; no clear D gene. The CDR3 covers 12 residues. The V and J ends lost 3 bases and 7 bases respectively, with 10 bases between them. In germline, CDR1 is LNHNV, CDR2 YYDKDF (reference sequence). The chain's CDR3 is CATSRPRREQYF. In DNA form, the CDR3 reads TGTGCCACCAGCAGGCCCCGTAGGGAGCAGTACTTC.

V and J are TRBV9 and TRBJ1-2; D possibly corresponds to TRBD1 (5 bases). Trimming pared 7 bases from V and 3 bases from J, leaving 19 bases between. CDR1 SGDLS and CDR2 YYNGEE come from the germline V gene. The CDR3 has 15 residues. CDR3 region: CASGAKESLYYGYTF. The CDR3 nucleotides read TGTGCCAGCGGGGCCAAGGAGTCTCTGTACTATGGCTACACCTTC.

V usage is TRBV12-3 or TRBV12-4 and J usage is TRBJ2-2; unclear D gene. V was trimmed by 7 bases and J by 1 base, leaving 13 bases between them. The CDR3 has 15 residues. The CDR3 DNA reads TGTGCCAGCAATTTGGAACGTCTGAACACCGGGGAGCTGTTTTTT. It is translated as CASNLERLNTGELFF.

This rearrangement joins TRBV3-1 to TRBJ1-6; D gene uncertain. The CDR3 contains 14 residues. Germline CDR1 is LGHDT and CDR2 is YNNKEL (reference sequence). Trimming took 1 base from V and 5 from J, leaving 6 bases between them. The CDR3 region has the DNA TGTGCCAGCAGCCAAGCGTCGGATAATTCACCCCTCCACTTT. Translation: CASSQASDNSPLHF.

This chain connects TRBV9 to TRBJ2-4, with 8 positions matching TRBD2. The trim removed 7 bases at V and 2 bases at J, leaving 11 bases unmatched. CDR3 length: 16 amino acids. The germline V gene has CDR1 SGDLS and CDR2 YYNGEE. The CDR3 here is CASAPTGGASKNIQYF. CDR3 nucleotide sequence: TGTGCCAGCGCCCCCACGGGGGGGGCTTCCAAAAACATTCAGTACTTC.

This clonotype was seen a few times. The chain joins TRBV27 to TRBJ1-6, with 7 positions matching TRBD1. Trimming removed 5 bases from V and 2 bases from J; junction bases left unmatched: 3. Germline CDR1 is MNHEY and CDR2 is SMNVEV (reference sequence). The CDR3 is made up of 15 amino acids. In DNA, the CDR3 is TGTGCCAGCAGTCTAGGGACAGCCTATAATTCACCCCTCCACTTT. Its protein product is CASSLGTAYNSPLHF.

J is TRBJ1-2 and V is TRBV7-9, with 11 bases identical to TRBD1. Germline V lookup: CDR1 SEHNR, CDR2 FQNEAQ (reference sequence). CDR3 length: 15 amino acids. V lost 1 base, J lost 3 bases, and 1 base stayed unmatched. The CDR3: CASSLGTGGDYGYTF. The CDR3 DNA is TGTGCCAGCAGCTTAGGGACAGGGGGCGACTATGGCTACACCTTC.

This clonotype turned up a few times. The gene calls are TRBV21-1 and TRBJ2-5; TRBD2 is the table's D call, not checked against the DNA. TRBV21-1 is assigned pseudogene status. The length of the CDR3 is 18 residues. The DNA for the CDR3 is TGTGCCAGCAGCAAGTTAGGGTCGGGACTAGCGACGCAAGAGACCCAGTACTTC. Its translation: CASSKLGSGLATQETQYF.

Only one count was recorded for this clonotype. The gene calls are TRBV20-1 and TRBJ2-3; D possibly uses TRBD1 or TRBD2 (6 bases each). CDR3 size: 13 residues. Germline V CDR1 and CDR2: DFQATT, SNEGSKA (reference sequence). With 3 bases removed from V and 4 bases from J, the gap between germline ends came to 11 bases. CDR3 sequence reads: CSARRGVADTQYF. In DNA form, the CDR3 reads TGCAGTGCTAGGAGGGGGGTGGCAGATACGCAGTATTTT.

This rearrangement joins TRBV9 to TRBJ1-4; D is ambiguous. Trimming stripped 0 bases from V and 0 bases from J, with 6 bases between. This CDR3 is built from 15 residues. CDR1 and CDR2 (germline): SGDLS, YYNGEE. The CDR3 here is CASSVGATTNEKLFF. As DNA, the CDR3 is TGTGCCAGCAGCGTAGGGGCAACAACTAATGAAAAACTGTTTTTT.

This clonotype has a handful of counts. The genes are TRBV24-1 and TRBJ1-1, with a tentative D call TRBD1 (6 bases). This CDR3 contains 14 residues. Germline CDR1 is KGHDR and CDR2 is SFDVKD. V was shortened by 3 bases and J by 11 bases, with 18 bases between the two germline ends. The CDR3 spells CATSDHTGYGRAFF. CDR3 DNA sequence: TGTGCCACCAGTGATCATACAGGGTACGGACGGGCTTTCTTT.

Worth noting for this clonotype: At one of its ends the junction is not consistent with the germline gene, which may arise from a read error. The DNA for the CDR3 is TGCAGTGCAACGACAGGGAATAACAATCGGCCCCAGCATTTT. Translating gives CSATTGNNNRPQHF. The chain recombines TRBV20-1 with TRBJ1-5; 7 bases fit TRBD1. The CDR3 has 14 residues. Germline V gene data show CDR1 as DFQATT and CDR2 as SNEGSKA (reference sequence).

The chain combines TRBV19 with TRBJ1-5; TRBD1 might be the D (5 bases). This CDR3 has 15 residues. Germline loops: CDR1 LNHDA, CDR2 SQIVND (reference sequence). V was shortened by 3 bases and J by 4 bases, with 13 bases between the two germline ends. The CDR3 region is CASSIGASENQPQHF. In nucleotides, the CDR3 is TGTGCCAGTAGTATCGGGGCTTCGGAGAATCAGCCCCAGCATTTT.

The V and J genes are TRBV12-3 or TRBV12-4 and TRBJ2-1; 9 bases are a match to TRBD1. The J segment lost 11 bases and the V segment lost 4 bases, leaving 12 bases of the junction unmatched. CDR3 size: 15 residues. Written as DNA, the CDR3 is TGTGCCAGCAGTTCGGTCCCGGGACAGGGTCGGAAGCAGTTCTTC. Amino acid sequence: CASSSVPGQGRKQFF.